Following are 30 T cell receptor beta chains from one sample sequenced in a study of T-cell reconstitution after alpha-beta-depleted transplantation in children. Using unique molecular identifiers, the investigators prepared the TCRbeta library. Each CDR3 protein is one row after TCRdb ran MiXCR on the PCR reads. The sample has approximately 70,000 distinct CDR3 sequences, over 4.5% seen once; the top ten hold 15% to 20%. The sequencing here drew on PBMCs, mostly from graft donor cells, taken 180 days after TCRalphabeta/CD19-depleted stem cell transplant. These TCRs come from a boy younger than two who had a stem cell transplant for acute myeloid leukemia, so the T cells may come from the graft donor.

This clonotype was seen repeatedly, ten times or more. The chain recombines TRBV7-8 with TRBJ2-1, with a weak D call TRBD2 (5 bases). CDR1 and CDR2 (germline): SGHVS, FQNEAQ. The CDR3 has 14 amino acids. V lost 5 bases and J 3 bases, leaving 11 bases between the germline ends. For the CDR3, the DNA is TGTGCCAGCAGCCGCGGCGACTACTACAATGAGCAGTTCTTC. Translated, it gives CASSRGDYYNEQFF.

This clonotype was seen ten or more times. This chain links TRBV10-3 with TRBJ2-6; 10 nucleotides agree with TRBD1. Germline V CDR1 and CDR2: ENHRY, SYGVKD. This CDR3 has 17 amino acids. V was clipped by 8 bases and J by 2 bases; unmatched bases: 9. CDR3 coding DNA: TGTGCCATCGGACCCGGGACAGGGGAAACTGGGGCCAACGTCCTGACTTTC. Protein sequence: CAIGPGTGETGANVLTF.

This clonotype was found many times. For the CDR3, the DNA is TGTGCCAGCATGGGAATAGCGGGGGAAAAGGCCCACAATGAGCAGTTCTTC. It encodes CASMGIAGEKAHNEQFF. The gene calls are TRBV6-5 and TRBJ2-1; TRBD2 agrees at 9 bases. J gave up 5 bases and V 7 bases, and 15 bases lay outside the gene matches. There are 17 residues in the CDR3. Looked up from germline, CDR1 is MNHEY and CDR2 is SVGAGI.

This clonotype showed up many times. The rearrangement links TRBV28 to TRBJ2-2; D gene uncertain. The V end lost 10 bases, the J end lost 3 bases, and 9 bases lay between the germline ends. Germline CDR1 is MDHEN and CDR2 is SYDVKM. This CDR3 is built from 12 residues. The CDR3 DNA is TGTGCCATCATATCCCACACCGGGGAGCTGTTTTTT. This translates into CAIISHTGELFF.

The table lists this clonotype with many counts. V gene TRBV7-2 combines with J gene TRBJ1-2; D gene ambiguous. CDR1 is SGHTA, CDR2 FQGNSA, per germline. Trimming cost V 6 bases and J 7 bases, with 18 bases left between them. This CDR3 comprises 14 residues. The CDR3 sequence is CASSPTHRRPGYTF. CDR3 sequence (DNA): TGTGCCAGCAGTCCGACCCACCGTAGGCCTGGCTACACCTTC. The full variable domain, with the rest looked up from reference TRBV7-2 and TRBJ1-2, is GAGVSQSPSNKVTEKGKDVELRCDPISGHTALYWYRQSLGQGLEFLIYFQGNSAPDKSGLPSDRFSAERTGGSVSTLTIQRTQQEDSAVYLCASSPTHRRPGYTFGSGTRLTVV.

This clonotype qualifies as medium-sized. The rearrangement joins TRBV20-1 to TRBJ2-3; 11 bases are shared with TRBD2. The CDR3 spans 14 residues. The trim removed 5 bases at V and 2 bases at J, leaving 3 bases unmatched. Germline CDR1 DFQATT, CDR2 SNEGSKA (reference sequence). CDR3 sequence (DNA): TGCAGTGCTTCTAGCGGGGGGTTCACAGATACGCAGTATTTT. It translates to CSASSGGFTDTQYF.

In this sample, this clonotype turned up many times. This chain links TRBV28 with TRBJ2-1; 8 bases map to TRBD1. Germline assignment: CDR1 MDHEN and CDR2 SYDVKM. CDR3 length equals 14 residues. V was pared by 5 bases and J by 8 bases, with 8 bases of the junction left unmatched. The CDR3 here is CASSLQGATDEQFF. CDR3 DNA sequence: TGTGCCAGCAGTCTCCAGGGGGCGACGGATGAGCAGTTCTTC.

This clonotype was counted many times. This chain connects TRBV12-3 or TRBV12-4 to TRBJ1-5, with TRBD1 as a possible D gene (6 bases). The CDR3 length is 20 residues. Trimming took 3 bases from V and 4 from J, leaving 28 bases between them. This chain's CDR3 is CASSLGTLHLTGRENQPQHF. The CDR3 region has the DNA TGTGCCAGCAGTTTGGGGACCCTGCACCTTACAGGGAGAGAAAATCAGCCCCAGCATTTT.

This clonotype was seen ten or more times. The gene calls are TRBV7-2 and TRBJ2-3; D gene ambiguous. Germline-derived CDR1 and CDR2 are SGHTA and FQGNSA. This CDR3 spans 13 amino acids. V was trimmed by 5 bases and J by 2 bases, leaving 8 bases between them. The CDR3 here is CASSRVFTDTQYF. The DNA for the CDR3 is TGTGCCAGCAGCCGGGTATTCACAGATACGCAGTATTTT.

This clonotype came up many times. The chain combines TRBV29-1 with TRBJ2-5; D is ambiguous. V was pared by 8 bases and J by 5 bases, with 12 bases between. The CDR3 is 11 amino acids. Germline V lookup: CDR1 SQVTM, CDR2 ANQGSEA. Here the CDR3 DNA reads TGCAGCACAAGAGAGGAGGAGACCCAGTACTTC. This gives the protein CSTREEETQYF.

This clonotype was counted ten times or more. The chain employs TRBV7-8 and TRBJ2-7; D is possibly TRBD1 or TRBD2 (7 bases each). The V and J ends lost 5 bases and 4 bases respectively, with 24 bases between them. The germline gives CDR1 SGHVS, CDR2 FQNEAQ. The length of the CDR3 is 17 residues. The CDR3, as DNA: TGTGCCAGCAGCACGGGGGGACTACAGGGGAATTCGTACGAGCAGTACTTC. Its translation: CASSTGGLQGNSYEQYF.

This clonotype appeared many times. V usage is TRBV5-1 and J usage is TRBJ1-3; D is perhaps TRBD1 (5 bases). Between the trimmed V and J ends, which lost 3 bases and 4 bases, there was a span of 14 bases. The CDR3 contains 15 residues. Germline CDR1 SGHRS, CDR2 YFSETQ. The CDR3 is CASSSYPTAGNTIYF. The CDR3, as DNA: TGCGCCAGCAGCTCTTACCCGACAGCCGGAAACACCATATATTTT.

This clonotype appeared many times. The chain employs TRBV9 and TRBJ2-5; TRBD2 matches 9 bases. The germline CDR1 and CDR2 sequences are SGDLS and YYNGEE. CDR3 length equals 15 residues. V shed 3 bases, J shed 2 bases, and the junction held 5 bases outside the gene matches. The CDR3: CASSASTSGQETQYF. DNA of the CDR3: TGTGCCAGCAGCGCCTCGACTAGCGGACAAGAGACCCAGTACTTC.

V gene TRBV27 combines with J gene TRBJ1-2; 9 nucleotides align to TRBD1. The CDR3 covers 15 residues. Trimming at V came to 6 bases and at J to 2 bases, leaving 7 bases not matched to a gene. Per the germline V gene, CDR1 is MNHEY and CDR2 is SMNVEV (reference sequence). CDR3 sequence reads: CASSSPTGGNYGYTF. In DNA, the CDR3 is TGTGCCAGCAGCTCCCCGACAGGGGGAAACTATGGCTACACCTTC.

This clonotype occurred many times. The chain combines TRBV18 with TRBJ1-6; TRBD1 matches at 7 bases. The CDR3 spans 15 residues. CDR1 KGHSH and CDR2 LQKENI come from the germline V gene. V lost 6 bases to trimming and J lost 7 bases; unmatched junction nucleotides: 9. The CDR3 loop reads CASSQQGMENSPLHF. The CDR3 nucleotides are TGTGCCAGCTCCCAACAGGGGATGGAAAATTCACCCCTCCACTTT.

There are many counts of this clonotype. The V and J genes are TRBV7-2 and TRBJ1-1, with 8 bases matching TRBD1. The V gene's germline CDR1 is SGHTA and CDR2 FQGNSA. This CDR3 is built from 15 residues. Losses at the gene ends were 5 bases for V and 3 bases for J; bases not matched to a gene: 8. The CDR3 coding sequence is TGTGCCAGCAGCCCAGGACAGGGCGGGTACACTGAAGCTTTCTTT. Protein: CASSPGQGGYTEAFF.

Details on this clonotype: This may come from a read error, since a much larger clone is one base off. The chain has TRBV5-6 and TRBJ2-3, with 8 positions matching TRBD2. CDR3 size: 16 residues. From germline, CDR1 is SGHDT and CDR2 YYEEEE. The V segment lost 4 bases and the J segment 6 bases; nucleotides outside the gene matches: 13. CDR3 sequence reads: CASSLGRGVVADTQYF. CDR3 nucleotide sequence: TGTGCCAGCAGCCTCGGGAGGGGGGTAGTAGCGGATACGCAGTATTTT.

In its sample, this clonotype was seen many times. The rearrangement links TRBV24-1 to TRBJ1-5; D perhaps matches TRBD1 (6 bases). Germline CDR1 reads KGHDR; CDR2 reads SFDVKD. The V end was cut by 7 bases, the J end by 0 bases, with 12 bases between. The CDR3 sequence is 15 residues long. CDR3 region: CATSPGTHSNQPQHF. The CDR3 DNA reads TGTGCCACCAGCCCAGGGACACATAGCAATCAGCCCCAGCATTTT.

This clonotype was recorded at least ten times. The gene calls are TRBV12-5 and TRBJ2-5, with D perhaps TRBD1 (5 bases). The CDR3 spans 13 residues. Germline V gives CDR1 LGHNT, CDR2 FRNRAP. V was clipped by 6 bases and J by 4 bases, with 12 bases between them. The CDR3 DNA reads TGTGCTAGTGGACTAAGGGGCGGAGAGACCCAGTACTTC. Translation: CASGLRGGETQYF.

This clonotype appeared a single time. It may be a read error: a sequence one base away is much more abundant. The rearrangement uses TRBV30 and TRBJ2-5, with D unclear. This CDR3 has 13 residues. Germline V CDR1 and CDR2: GTSNPN, SVGIG (reference sequence). This CDR3 is CSWTEQAGETQYF. DNA for the CDR3: TGTTCCTGGACCGAGCAGGCCGGGGAGACCCAGTACTTC. Based on the CDR3 plus reference TRBV30 and TRBJ2-5, the full variable domain is SQTIHQWPATLVQPVGSPLSLECTVEGTSNPNLYWYRQAAGRGLQLLFYSVGIGQISSEVPQNLSASRPQDRQFILSSKKLLLSDSGFYLCSWTEQAGETQYFGPGTRLLVL.

There are many counts of this clonotype. This chain connects TRBV12-3 or TRBV12-4 to TRBJ2-1; D is undetermined. The CDR3 runs to 13 residues. Trimming stripped 6 bases from V and 2 bases from J, with 8 bases between. As DNA, the CDR3 is TGTGCCAGCAGAAACACCCCCTACAATGAGCAGTTCTTC. Protein sequence: CASRNTPYNEQFF.

This clonotype has ten or more counts. The chain is built from TRBV27 and TRBJ2-1, with 15 bases identical to TRBD2. V was pared by 8 bases and J by 7 bases, with 9 bases of the junction left unmatched. Germline V CDR1 and CDR2: MNHEY, SMNVEV (reference sequence). The CDR3 extends over 16 amino acids. The CDR3 DNA sequence: TGTGCCAGCGGTAGGACTAGCGGGGGGGTGGCGAATGAGCAGTTCTTC. This codes for CASGRTSGGVANEQFF.

This clonotype was seen at least ten times. The V and J genes are TRBV20-1 and TRBJ2-4, with D unresolved. Trimming shortened V by 3 bases and J by 8 bases, and 14 bases separated the two germline ends. Germline V gives CDR1 DFQATT, CDR2 SNEGSKA (reference sequence). The CDR3 contains 13 residues. In nucleotides, the CDR3 is TGCAGTGCTAGTATTAGTCACCGAGACATTCAGTACTTC. Protein: CSASISHRDIQYF.

This clonotype was counted many times. V is TRBV5-1 and J is TRBJ2-7, with D perhaps matching TRBD1 (6 bases). Trimming cost V 3 bases and J 5 bases, with 18 bases left between them. The CDR3 sequence is 15 residues long. Germline loops: CDR1 SGHRS, CDR2 YFSETQ. The CDR3 nucleotides read TGCGCCAGCAGCTCCGGGACACCCCTAAGGGACGAGCAGTACTTC. Translated: CASSSGTPLRDEQYF.

This clonotype came up many times. CDR3 protein: CSATSPLAYQETQYF. CDR3 DNA sequence: TGCAGTGCCACCTCCCCACTAGCGTACCAAGAGACCCAGTACTTC. This chain connects TRBV20-1 to TRBJ2-5; 7 nucleotides match TRBD2. The germline V gene encodes CDR1 DFQATT and CDR2 SNEGSKA (reference sequence). The CDR3 is 15 residues long. The V and J ends lost 6 bases and 0 bases, in that order; junction bases with no gene match: 10.

This clonotype was seen ten or more times. This chain uses TRBV20-1 with TRBJ2-2; D tentatively fits TRBD1 or TRBD2 (6 bases each). V lost 3 bases and J lost 5, with 10 bases in between. The germline CDR1 and CDR2 sequences are DFQATT and SNEGSKA (reference sequence). The CDR3 has 13 residues. The CDR3 region has the DNA TGCAGTGCTAGTAAAGGGGGGACCGGGGAGCTGTTTTTT. This codes for CSASKGGTGELFF.

This clonotype has ten or more counts. The CDR3 bases are TGTGCCACCAGCAGAGGACCGGGACAGAGCTGGACTAACACTGAAGCTTTCTTT. It translates to CATSRGPGQSWTNTEAFF. The chain is built from TRBV15 and TRBJ1-1, with 7 bases identical to TRBD1. Germline assignment: CDR1 LNHNV and CDR2 YYDKDF (reference sequence). J was trimmed by 2 bases and V by 1 base; bases with no gene match: 13. This CDR3 has 18 residues.

This clonotype was detected many times. CDR3 nucleotide sequence: TGTGCCAGCAGTTTTGGGCCCTATAATTCACCCCTCCACTTT. As protein: CASSFGPYNSPLHF. The chain is built from TRBV12-3 or TRBV12-4 and TRBJ1-6; D remains unclear. CDR3 length equals 14 residues. V gave up 3 bases and J gave up 2 bases, with 5 bases separating them.

The chain recombines TRBV4-2 with TRBJ2-4; a weak D match, TRBD1 (5 bases). From germline, CDR1 is LGHNA and CDR2 YNFKEQ. Trimming pared 2 bases from V and 1 base from J, leaving 9 bases between. The CDR3 is 15 residues long. This CDR3 is CASSQRTNAKNIQYF. CDR3 coding DNA: TGTGCCAGCAGCCAACGGACAAATGCCAAAAACATTCAGTACTTC.

Ten or more counts support this clonotype. The chain is built from TRBV2 and TRBJ2-5, with 11 bases fitting TRBD1. The ends lost 6 bases at V and 2 bases at J; junction bases unmatched: 11. CDR1 is SNHLY, CDR2 FYNNEI, per germline. This CDR3 contains 17 residues. CDR3 amino acids: CASRDRDRGSSQETQYF. In DNA form, the CDR3 reads TGTGCCAGCAGGGACCGGGACAGGGGGTCCTCTCAAGAGACCCAGTACTTC.